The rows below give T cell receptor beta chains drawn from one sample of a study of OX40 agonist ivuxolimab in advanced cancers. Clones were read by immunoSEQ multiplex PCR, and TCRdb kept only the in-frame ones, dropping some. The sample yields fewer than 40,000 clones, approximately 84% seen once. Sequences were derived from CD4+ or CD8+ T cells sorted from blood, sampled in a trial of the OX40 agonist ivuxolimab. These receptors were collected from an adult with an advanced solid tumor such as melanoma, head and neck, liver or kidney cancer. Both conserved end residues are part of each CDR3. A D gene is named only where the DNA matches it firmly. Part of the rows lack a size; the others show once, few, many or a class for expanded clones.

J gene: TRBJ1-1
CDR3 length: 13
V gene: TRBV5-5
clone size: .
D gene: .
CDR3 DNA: TGTGCCAGCAGCTTGCCGGGTAACACTGAAGCTTTCTTT
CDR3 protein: CASSLPGNTEAFF

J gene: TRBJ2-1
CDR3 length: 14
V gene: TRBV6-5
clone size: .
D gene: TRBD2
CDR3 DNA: TGTGCCAGTGTAGCGGGGGCGTCCTACAATGAGCAGTTCTTC
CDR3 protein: CASVAGASYNEQFF

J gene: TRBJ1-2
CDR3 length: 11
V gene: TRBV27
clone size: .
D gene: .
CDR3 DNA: TGTGCCAGCAGGGCGGGGCCGGACTACACCTTC
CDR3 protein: CASRAGPDYTF

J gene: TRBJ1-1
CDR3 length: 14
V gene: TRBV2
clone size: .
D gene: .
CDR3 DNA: TGTGCCAGCAGTGAATTACAGGACCTCACTGAAGCTTTCTTT
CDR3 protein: CASSELQDLTEAFF

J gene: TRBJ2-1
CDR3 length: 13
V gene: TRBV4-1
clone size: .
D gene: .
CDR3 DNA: TGCGCCAGCAGCCAAAAACGGACGGTAGAGCAGTTCTTC
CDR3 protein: CASSQKRTVEQFF

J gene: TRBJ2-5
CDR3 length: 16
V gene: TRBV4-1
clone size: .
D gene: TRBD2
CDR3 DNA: TGCGCCAGCAGCCAAGGGACTAGCGGGGGGCATGAGACCCAGTACTTC
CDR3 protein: CASSQGTSGGHETQYF

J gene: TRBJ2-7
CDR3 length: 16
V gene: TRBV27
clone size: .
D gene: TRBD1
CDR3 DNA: TGTGCCAGCAGTTGGGACGGACAGGCAAGCTACTACGAGCAGTACTTC
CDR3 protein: CASSWDGQASYYEQYF

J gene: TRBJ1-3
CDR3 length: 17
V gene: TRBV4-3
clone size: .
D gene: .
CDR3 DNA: TGCGCCAGCAGCCAAGCGAGGGAAGGGGGCTCTGGAAACACCATATATTTT
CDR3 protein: CASSQAREGGSGNTIYF

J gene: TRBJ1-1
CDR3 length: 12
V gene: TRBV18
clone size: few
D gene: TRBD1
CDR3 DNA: TGTGCCAGCTCACCACCAGGGGGCGACGCTTTCTTT
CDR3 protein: CASSPPGGDAFF

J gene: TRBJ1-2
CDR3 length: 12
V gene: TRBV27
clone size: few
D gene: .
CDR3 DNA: TGTGCCAGCAGTTTATATGGGGATGGCTACACCTTC
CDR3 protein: CASSLYGDGYTF

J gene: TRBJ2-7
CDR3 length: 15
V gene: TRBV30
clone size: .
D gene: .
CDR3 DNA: TGTGCCTGGAGTGTGAGGACTTACACCTCCTACGAGCAGTACTTC
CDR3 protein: CAWSVRTYTSYEQYF

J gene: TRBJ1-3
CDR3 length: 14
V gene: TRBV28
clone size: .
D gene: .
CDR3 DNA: TGTGCCAGCAAAAGCGACATTTCTGGAAACACCATATATTTT
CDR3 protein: CASKSDISGNTIYF

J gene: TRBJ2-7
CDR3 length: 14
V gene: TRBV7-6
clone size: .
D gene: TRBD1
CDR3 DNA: TGTGCCAGCAGCTTCGGGACAGGGGACTACGAGCAGTACTTC
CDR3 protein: CASSFGTGDYEQYF

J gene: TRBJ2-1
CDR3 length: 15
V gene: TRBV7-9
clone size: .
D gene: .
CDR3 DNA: TGTGCCAGCAGCTCAACCAGGGGGGCGGTCAATGAGCAGTTCTTC
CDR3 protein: CASSSTRGAVNEQFF

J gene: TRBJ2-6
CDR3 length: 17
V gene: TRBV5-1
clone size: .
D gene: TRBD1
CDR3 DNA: TGCGCCAGCAGCCCGGGACAGACTATCTCTGGGGCCAACGTCCTGACTTTC
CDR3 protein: CASSPGQTISGANVLTF

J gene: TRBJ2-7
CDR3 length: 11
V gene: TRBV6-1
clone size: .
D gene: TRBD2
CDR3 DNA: TGTGCCAGCCTACCGGGAGGCGAGCAGTACTTC
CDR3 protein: CASLPGGEQYF

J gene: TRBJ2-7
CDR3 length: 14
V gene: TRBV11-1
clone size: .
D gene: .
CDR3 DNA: TGTGCCAGCAGCTTAGGGACTGGGGGTAGCGAGCAGTACTTC
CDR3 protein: CASSLGTGGSEQYF

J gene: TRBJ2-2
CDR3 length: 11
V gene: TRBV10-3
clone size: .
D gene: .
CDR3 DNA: TGTGCCACCTGGGGGATCGGGGAGCTGTTTTTT
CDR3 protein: CATWGIGELFF

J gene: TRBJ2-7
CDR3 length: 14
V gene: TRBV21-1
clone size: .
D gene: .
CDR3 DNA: TGTGCCAGCCCCGCGGACTATAGGGCCTACGAGCAGTACTTC
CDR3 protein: CASPADYRAYEQYF

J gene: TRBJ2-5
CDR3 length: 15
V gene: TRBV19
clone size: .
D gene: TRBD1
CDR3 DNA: TGTGCCAGTAGTGTGGACAGGGGGATCCAAGAGACCCAGTACTTC
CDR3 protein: CASSVDRGIQETQYF

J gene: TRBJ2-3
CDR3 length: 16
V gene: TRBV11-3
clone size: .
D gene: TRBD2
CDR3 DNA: TGTGCCAGCAGCCCCCGGGACGGGGGGGCCCGAGATACGCAGTATTTT
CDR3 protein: CASSPRDGGARDTQYF

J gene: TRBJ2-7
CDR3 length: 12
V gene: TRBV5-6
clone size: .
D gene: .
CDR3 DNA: TGTGCCAGCAGCTTAACCCCAGGGGAGCAGTACTTC
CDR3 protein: CASSLTPGEQYF

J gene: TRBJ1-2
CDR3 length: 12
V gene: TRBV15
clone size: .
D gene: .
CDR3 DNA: TGTGCCACCGGGCAGGGGAACTATGGCTACACCTTC
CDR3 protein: CATGQGNYGYTF

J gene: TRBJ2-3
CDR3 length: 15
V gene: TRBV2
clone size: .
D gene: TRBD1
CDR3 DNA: TGTGCCAGCAGTGATGGGACAGGGGGCACAGATACGCAGTATTTT
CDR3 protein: CASSDGTGGTDTQYF

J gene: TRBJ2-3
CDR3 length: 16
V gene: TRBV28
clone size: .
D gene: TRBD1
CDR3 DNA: TGTGCCAGCAGTTTATTTCGGACAGGGCGCACAGATACGCAGTATTTT
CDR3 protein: CASSLFRTGRTDTQYF

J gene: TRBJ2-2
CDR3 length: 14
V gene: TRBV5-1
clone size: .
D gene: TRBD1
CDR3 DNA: TGCGCCAGCAATCCGGGACAGGGCACCGGGGAGCTGTTTTTT
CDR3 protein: CASNPGQGTGELFF

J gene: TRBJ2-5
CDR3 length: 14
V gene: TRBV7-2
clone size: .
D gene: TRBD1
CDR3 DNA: TGTGCCAGCAGCTCTCAGGGGGCCGACGAGACCCAGTACTTC
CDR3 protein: CASSSQGADETQYF

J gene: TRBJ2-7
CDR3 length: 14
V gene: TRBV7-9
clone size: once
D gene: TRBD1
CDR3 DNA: TGTGCCAGCAGCTTAGCCGGGACAGGGGGCGAGCAGTACTTC
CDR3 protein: CASSLAGTGGEQYF

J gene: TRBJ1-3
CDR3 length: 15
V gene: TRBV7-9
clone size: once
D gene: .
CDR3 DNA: TGTGCCAGCAGCCGGGCTTCGTTGTCTGGAAACACCATATATTTT
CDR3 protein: CASSRASLSGNTIYF

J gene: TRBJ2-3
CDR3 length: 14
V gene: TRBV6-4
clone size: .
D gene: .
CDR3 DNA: TGTGCCAGCAGTGACTCGGAGGCGGCGGATACGCAGTATTTT
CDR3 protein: CASSDSEAADTQYF

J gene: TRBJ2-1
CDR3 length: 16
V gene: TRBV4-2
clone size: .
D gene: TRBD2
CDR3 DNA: TGTGCCAGCAGCTTATCGGGGGGGAGGGAATTCAATGAGCAGTTCTTC
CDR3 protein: CASSLSGGREFNEQFF

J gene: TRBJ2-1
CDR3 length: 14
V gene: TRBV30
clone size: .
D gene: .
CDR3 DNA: TGTGCCATCAAGGGGGACCGCTCCTACAATGAGCAGTTCTTC
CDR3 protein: CAIKGDRSYNEQFF

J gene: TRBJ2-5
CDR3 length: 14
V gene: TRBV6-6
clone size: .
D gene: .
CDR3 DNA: TGTGCCAGCAGTTACCTACAGGGTGAAGAGACCCAGTACTTC
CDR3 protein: CASSYLQGEETQYF

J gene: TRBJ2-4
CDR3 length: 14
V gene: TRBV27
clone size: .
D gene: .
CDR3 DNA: TGTGCCAGCAGTTTAGAGGCAGGGAGGAACATTCAGTACTTC
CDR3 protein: CASSLEAGRNIQYF

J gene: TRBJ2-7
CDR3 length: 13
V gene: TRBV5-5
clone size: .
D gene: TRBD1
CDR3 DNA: TGTGCCAGTTCCGGGACAGGGGACTACGAGCAGTACTTC
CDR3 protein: CASSGTGDYEQYF

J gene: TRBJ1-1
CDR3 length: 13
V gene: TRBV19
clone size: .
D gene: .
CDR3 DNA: TGTGCCAGTAGTATAGTTCAGGGAACTGAAGCTTTCTTT
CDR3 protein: CASSIVQGTEAFF

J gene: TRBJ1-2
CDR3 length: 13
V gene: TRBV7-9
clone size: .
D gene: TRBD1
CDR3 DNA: TGTGCGGAGGGACAGACTTCTAACTATGGCTACACCTTC
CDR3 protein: CAEGQTSNYGYTF

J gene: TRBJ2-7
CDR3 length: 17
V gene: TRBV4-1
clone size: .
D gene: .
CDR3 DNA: TGCGCCAGCAGCCAAGCTCGTTTAGCCGATTCCGGCTACGAGCAGTACTTC
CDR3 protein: CASSQARLADSGYEQYF

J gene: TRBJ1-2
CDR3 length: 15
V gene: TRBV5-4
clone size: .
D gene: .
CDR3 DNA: TGTGCCAGCAGCTTTGGGACAACCTCTAACTATGGCTACACCTTC
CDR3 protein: CASSFGTTSNYGYTF

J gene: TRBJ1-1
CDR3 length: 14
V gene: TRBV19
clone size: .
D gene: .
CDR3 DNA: TGTGCCAGTAGTGTAGATTTGGGGAGAACTGAAGCTTTCTTT
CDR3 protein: CASSVDLGRTEAFF

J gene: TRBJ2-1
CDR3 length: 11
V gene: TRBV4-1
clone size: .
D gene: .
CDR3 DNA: TGCGCCAGCAGCCACAGGGGTGAGCAGTTCTTC
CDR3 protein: CASSHRGEQFF

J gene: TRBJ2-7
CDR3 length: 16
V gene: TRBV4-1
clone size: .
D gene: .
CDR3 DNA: TGCGCCAGCAGCCCACATCCGGGCCTCGGGACCTACGAGCAGTACTTC
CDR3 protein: CASSPHPGLGTYEQYF

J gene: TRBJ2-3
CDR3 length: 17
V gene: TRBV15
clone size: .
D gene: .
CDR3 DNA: TGTGCCACCAGCAGAGAGAGGGGCAGGGGAGGGACAGATACGCAGTATTTT
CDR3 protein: CATSRERGRGGTDTQYF

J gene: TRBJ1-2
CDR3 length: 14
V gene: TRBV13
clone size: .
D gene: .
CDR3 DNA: TGTGCCAGCAGCTTAGGGACAGCCCCCTATGGCTACACCTTC
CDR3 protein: CASSLGTAPYGYTF

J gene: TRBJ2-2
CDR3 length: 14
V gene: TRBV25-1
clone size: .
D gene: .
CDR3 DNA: TGTGCCACCAACCACGGGGCGTACACCGGGGAGCTGTTTTTT
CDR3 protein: CATNHGAYTGELFF

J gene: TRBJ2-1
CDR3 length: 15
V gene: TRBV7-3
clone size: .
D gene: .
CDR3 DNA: TGTGCCAGCAGCTTAACTGGGGGCCTTTACAATGAGCAGTTCTTC
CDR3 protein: CASSLTGGLYNEQFF

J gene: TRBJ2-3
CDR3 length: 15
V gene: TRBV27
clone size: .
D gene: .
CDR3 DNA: TGTGCCAGCAGCCTCCTCCAGGGGTTCGCAGATACGCAGTATTTT
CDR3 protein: CASSLLQGFADTQYF

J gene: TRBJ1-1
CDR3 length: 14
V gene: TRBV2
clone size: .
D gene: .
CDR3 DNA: TGTGCCAGCAGTGTCCCAGGGGTGGCCACTGAAGCTTTCTTT
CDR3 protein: CASSVPGVATEAFF

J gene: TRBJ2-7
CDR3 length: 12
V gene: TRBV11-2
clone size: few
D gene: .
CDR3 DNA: TGTGCCAGCAGCTTAGGTATGCACGAGCAGTACTTC
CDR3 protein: CASSLGMHEQYF

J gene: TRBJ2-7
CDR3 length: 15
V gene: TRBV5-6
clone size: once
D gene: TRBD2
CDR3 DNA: TGTGCCAGCAGCTTTAATAGCGGGGCTCCGTACGAGCAGTACTTC
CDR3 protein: CASSFNSGAPYEQYF

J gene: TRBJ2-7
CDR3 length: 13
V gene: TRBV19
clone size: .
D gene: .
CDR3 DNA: TGTGCCAGTAGTATCGGCCAGGGCTACGAGCAGTACTTC
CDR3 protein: CASSIGQGYEQYF

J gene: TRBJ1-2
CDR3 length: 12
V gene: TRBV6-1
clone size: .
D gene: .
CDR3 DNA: TGTGCCAGTAAGCAGGGGCCCTGGGGCTACACCTTC
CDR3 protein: CASKQGPWGYTF

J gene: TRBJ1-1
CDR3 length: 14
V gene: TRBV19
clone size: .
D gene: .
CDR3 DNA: TGTGCCAGTAGTATAGGTACGCTGAACACTGAAGCTTTCTTT
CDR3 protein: CASSIGTLNTEAFF

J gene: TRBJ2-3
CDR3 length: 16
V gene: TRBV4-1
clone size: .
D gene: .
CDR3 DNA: TGCGCCAGCAGCCAAGGGCTTAGAATGGTCACAGATACGCAGTATTTT
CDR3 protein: CASSQGLRMVTDTQYF